These 11 T cell receptor beta chains originate from one sample sequenced in a study of spatial heterogeneity in lung cancer. Using its own MiXCR run on the 5' RACE reads, TCRdb lists one record per CDR3 protein. The repertoire holds about 22,000 distinct CDR3 sequences, with about 5% as singletons. Time point reported: sample taken at primary tumor resection. The sample in question was PBMCs, obtained at surgery. These receptors were taken from a male donor with early-stage non-small cell lung cancer.

In its sample, this clonotype was seen many times. The chain couples TRBV28 to TRBJ2-2; D is unresolved. V lost 3 bases and J lost 5, with 7 bases in between. Germline loops: CDR1 MDHEN, CDR2 SYDVKM. The CDR3 totals 13 residues. The CDR3 bases are TGTGCCAGCAGTTTTAAAGGGACCGGGGAGCTGTTTTTT. Translated, it gives CASSFKGTGELFF.

In this sample, this clonotype turned up a few times. The chain is built from TRBV7-3 and TRBJ2-3; 7 bases map to TRBD1. This CDR3 has 16 residues. Germline lookup yields CDR1 SGHTA and CDR2 FQGTGA. J lost 2 bases, V lost 2 bases, and 7 bases had no gene match. The CDR3 coding sequence is TGTGCCAGCAGCTTAGGGGGCAGGGGGACCACAGATACGCAGTATTTT. This encodes CASSLGGRGTTDTQYF.

This clonotype was counted ten times or more. The V and J genes are TRBV12-3 or TRBV12-4 and TRBJ2-7; no clear D. V lost 3 bases to trimming and J lost 4 bases, with 13 bases between them. This CDR3 comprises 14 residues. For the CDR3, the DNA is TGTGCCAGCAGTTTGGGTCAGGCCTCGTACGAGCAGTACTTC. This codes for CASSLGQASYEQYF.

This clonotype has ten or more counts. The rearrangement links TRBV5-1 to TRBJ2-7, with 7 bases fitting TRBD1. The CDR3 consists of 15 residues. The ends lost 0 bases at V and 0 bases at J; junction bases unmatched: 3. CDR1 and CDR2 (germline): SGHRS, YFSETQ. The CDR3 spells CASSLVGQDSYEQYF. CDR3 in DNA: TGCGCCAGCAGCTTGGTAGGACAGGACTCCTACGAGCAGTACTTC.

This clonotype came up many times. The CDR3 DNA is TGTGCCAGCAGTTTTGTCGGCGGGGAGGCTGAAGCTTTCTTT. This sequence encodes CASSFVGGEAEAFF. V is TRBV28 and J is TRBJ1-1; D remains ambiguous. Trimming took off 3 bases at V and 6 bases at J, with 14 bases between the two ends. The CDR3 consists of 14 residues. Germline V lookup: CDR1 MDHEN, CDR2 SYDVKM.

This clonotype was observed a few times. The chain links TRBV12-3 or TRBV12-4 to TRBJ1-5, with a possible D match to TRBD1 (6 bases). CDR3 size: 14 residues. V was trimmed by 7 bases and J by 7 bases, leaving 17 bases between them. The CDR3 DNA is TGTGCCAGCACGCGAGGGGGGGCGGGACAGCCCCAGCATTTT. The encoded protein is CASTRGGAGQPQHF.

This clonotype has ten or more counts. The genes are TRBV2 and TRBJ1-6; D gene uncertain. The CDR3 has 16 residues. Trimming took 6 bases from V and 7 from J, leaving 19 bases between them. CDR1 is SNHLY and CDR2 is FYNNEI in the germline V gene. The CDR3 region is CASSLVPGQRNSPLHF. DNA for the CDR3: TGTGCCAGCAGCCTAGTCCCGGGCCAACGCAATTCACCCCTCCACTTT.

This clonotype was seen ten or more times. The V gene is TRBV2, the J gene TRBJ2-2; no clear D gene. The CDR3 loop spans 15 amino acids. V shed 7 bases and J shed 0 bases, with 12 bases lying between them. Germline CDR1 SNHLY, CDR2 FYNNEI. CDR3 sequence reads: CASKVAFTNTGELFF. The CDR3 DNA is TGTGCCAGCAAAGTGGCTTTTACGAACACCGGGGAGCTGTTTTTT.

This clonotype was seen ten or more times. The V and J genes are TRBV15 and TRBJ1-2, with 7 bases that match TRBD1. Unmatched junction bases numbered 2, after V lost 2 bases and J lost 2 bases. Germline-derived CDR1 and CDR2 are LNHNV and YYDKDF (reference sequence). The CDR3 totals 14 residues. CDR3 sequence reads: CATSRQGGNYGYTF. The CDR3 region has the DNA TGTGCCACCAGCAGACAGGGGGGCAACTATGGCTACACCTTC.

About this clonotype: This may be a read error, as it is one base from a much larger clone. This sequence joins TRBV7-2 and TRBJ2-5; 11 bases fit TRBD2. Germline CDR1 reads SGHTA; CDR2 reads FQGNSA. This CDR3 is built from 17 residues. DNA for the CDR3: TGTGCCAGCAGCTTACCCCTGACTAGCGGGAAACAAGAGGCCCAGTACTTC. It translates to CASSLPLTSGKQEAQYF. The full variable domain, with the rest looked up from reference TRBV7-2 and TRBJ2-5, is GAGVSQSPSNKVTEKGKDVELRCDPISGHTALYWYRQSLGQGLEFLIYFQGNSAPDKSGLPSDRFSAERTGGSVSTLTIQRTQQEDSAVYLCASSLPLTSGKQEAQYFGPGTRLLVL.

This clonotype was detected a few times. This chain links TRBV6-6 with TRBJ2-1; 14 nucleotides match TRBD2. CDR3 length equals 17 residues. CDR1 is MNHNY, CDR2 SVGAGI, per germline (reference sequence). V lost 0 bases and J lost 10; bases outside the gene matches: 8. The CDR3 DNA sequence: TGTGCCAGCAGTTACTCGCCGACTAGCGGGGGGGCGAGGGAGCAGTTCTTC. This sequence encodes CASSYSPTSGGAREQFF.